This entry lists 4 T cell receptor beta chains sequenced from one sample in a study of blood T cell repertoires in COVID-19. The repertoire was sequenced with immunoSEQ multiplex PCR; TCRdb's copy has only in-frame clones and lacks some. This repertoire shows 150,000 to 200,000 clones, roughly 90% found once; its top ten account for around 4.6%. Sequenced input: peripheral blood. These receptors were obtained from a man aged 25-40 years with COVID-19, enrolled during active disease.

The genes are TRBV30 and TRBJ2-7; D gene ambiguous. Looked up from germline, CDR1 is GTSNPN and CDR2 is SVGIG (reference sequence). V gave up 0 bases and J gave up 2 bases, with 8 bases separating them. The CDR3 loop spans 13 amino acids. The CDR3 spells CAWSVWSTYEQYF. The CDR3 coding sequence is TGTGCCTGGAGTGTATGGAGCACCTACGAGCAGTACTTC.

Of note for this clone: One end of the junction is discordant with germline, which a read error may explain. V is TRBV6-1 and J is TRBJ2-5, with D tentatively TRBD1 (5 bases). Per the germline V gene, CDR1 is MNHNS and CDR2 is SASEGT. The CDR3 contains 14 residues. This CDR3 reads CASSEPTVGESQYF. The CDR3 bases are TGTGCCAGCAGTGAACCGACAGTGGGCGAGAGCCAGTACTTC.

This clone was recorded once. The CDR3 spells CASSASMNTEAFF. In DNA, the CDR3 is TGTGCCAGCAGCGCTAGTATGAACACTGAAGCTTTCTTT. The chain is built from TRBV7-9 and TRBJ1-1; D unresolved. The CDR3 length is 13 residues. V lost 5 bases and J lost 0, with 7 bases in between. Per germline, CDR1 SEHNR and CDR2 FQNEAQ (reference sequence).

The chain links TRBV2 to TRBJ1-1; D is ambiguous. The length of the CDR3 is 12 residues. Per germline, CDR1 SNHLY and CDR2 FYNNEI. V lost 2 bases, J lost 8 bases, and 9 bases lay in between. CDR3 DNA: TGTGCCAGCAGTGAAAGCCAACTCGAAGCTTTCTTT. As protein: CASSESQLEAFF.